This record concerns one T cell receptor beta chain sequence. Germline V gene data show CDR1 as MNHNS and CDR2 as SASEGT. With 4 bases removed from V and 5 bases from J, the gap between germline ends came to 24 bases. This CDR3 has 18 amino acids. This entry is derived from a study of cytomegalovirus exposure and HLA in healthy donors. The repertoire was sequenced with immunoSEQ multiplex PCR; TCRdb's copy has only in-frame clones and lacks some. The sample has approximately 190,000 clones, 75% to 85% seen once. The chain carries TRBV6-1 and TRBJ2-1; D is perhaps TRBD1 (5 bases). The specimen was PBMCs. The receptor comes from a woman aged 25 to 39 in good health and CMV-seropositive. The CDR3 sequence: CASSATRVVRTNDNEQFF. The CDR3 DNA follows: TGTGCCAGCAGTGCAACTCGGGTGGTCCGGACAAACGACAATGAGCAGTTCTTC.